The entry that follows covers one T cell receptor beta chain sequence. Its antigen is currently unknown. Lacking the conserved final phenylalanine or tryptophan, this CDR3 likely reflects a read error. This entry comes from a study of cytomegalovirus exposure and HLA in healthy donors. Study outcomes and limitations: Immune exposure information comprised only CMV serostatus. Highest at DRB1 and lowest at HLA-C, TCR association rates differed among HLA loci in a later analysis. Earlier analysis looked at TCR beta V segments, and most were productive about 87% or about 30% of the time.

The germline gives CDR1 SGHRS, CDR2 YFSETQ. After removal of 0 bases from V and 2 bases from J, the junction contained 8 bases not matched to a gene. The CDR3 spans 16 residues. With 60 Vbeta and 13 Jbeta primers, the PCR was carried out. Sequencing was performed with immunoSEQ multiplex PCR; in TCRdb, only in-frame clones are kept and a portion is missing. There are about 220,000 clones in the sample; approximately 82% occur only once, and 0.63% lies in the top ten. The sample comprised PBMCs. The rearrangement uses TRBV5-1 and TRBJ2-7; 7 bases match TRBD1. The TCR sequence derives from a man aged 18 to 30 in good health and CMV-seronegative. The CDR3 protein is CASSLGPVTGAYEQYL. CDR3 nucleotide sequence: TGCGCCAGCAGCTTGGGGCCGGTTACAGGGGCCTACGAGCAGTACCTC.